This TCR beta chain was sequenced during a study of regulatory T cells. Whole-study results and caveats: Hydrophobic residues at CDR3 positions 6 and 7 were enriched in conventional CD4+ T cells of CD3G-deficient patients.

Germline-derived CDR1 and CDR2 are SEHNR and FQNEAQ (reference sequence). The CDR3 has 13 residues. Trimming stripped 4 bases from V and 2 bases from J, with 7 bases between. All CD3G-deficient patients showed autoimmunity, more severe in two. At testing, patients were 2 to 39 years old, with reduced naive and increased memory T-cell proportions. CD4+ cells were sorted into CD25-high CD127-low regulatory cells and CD25-low CD127-high conventional cells. The primer mix had 52 TRBV and 13 TRBJ primers. Sequenced by immunoSEQ multiplex PCR; TCRdb stores in-frame clones only, minus some. The table includes about 32,000 clones, about nine tenths detected once. To note about this clone: Its antigen is currently unknown.

The clonotype was recovered from a person aged 18-29 years with CD3G deficiency. J is TRBJ2-3 and V is TRBV7-9; tentatively, D is TRBD2 (5 bases). Sequencing was done on a sample of conventional CD4+ T cells sorted from blood. CDR3: CASSSLATDTQYF. CDR3 sequence (DNA): TGTGCCAGCAGCTCCCTAGCCACAGATACGCAGTATTTT.